This TCR beta chain was recorded in a study of T cell repertoires in cytomegalovirus infection. Study as a whole: Public TCR beta signatures were indicative of both CMV infection and a matching HLA type. General observations from the study: Summed frequency of shared TCR beta families picked out CMV carriers who also had the relevant HLA. Across the ex vivo response, the dominant clonotypes were HLA-C-restricted CMV-specific TCR beta clonotypes.

TCRdb re-derived calls from the reads in MiXCR, one entry per CDR3 protein. The data contain about 740,000 distinct CDR3 sequences, 35% of them singletons. The table lists this clonotype with a few counts. The antigen remains undetermined. As the CDR3 is not closed by the conserved phenylalanine or tryptophan, this likely results from a read error. The limits of the CDR3 on the DNA are not certain, so only TCRdb's listed CDR3 is given. The sample consisted of PBMCs. The TCR sequence derives from a human donor in good health (CMV status not recorded). Some clones in this sample may be carry-over from other donors' samples.

The CDR3 spells CASSSQGASPSFPD. The chain couples TRBV28 to TRBJ1-1; the table gives TRBD1 as D, unverified against the DNA. CDR1 and CDR2 from the germline V gene are MDHEN and SYDVKM. The CDR3 length equals 14 residues, ends included.